This passage covers 20 T cell receptor beta chains from one sample sequenced in a study of OX40 agonist ivuxolimab in advanced cancers. Here immunoSEQ multiplex PCR was the method, and the copy in TCRdb shows in-frame clones only, minus some. The sample gives tens of thousands of clones, roughly 84% of which show up once; under 7% is in the top ten. The sequencing here drew on CD4+ or CD8+ T cells sorted from blood, taken in a trial of the OX40 agonist ivuxolimab. These receptors all stem from an adult with an advanced solid tumor such as melanoma, head and neck, liver or kidney cancer.

This chain joins TRBV7-2 and TRBJ1-2; D unclear. The CDR3 spans 12 residues. Trimming removed 6 bases at V and 8 bases at J, with 13 bases between. Germline CDR1 and CDR2: SGHTA and FQGNSA. In nucleotides, the CDR3 is TGTGCCAGCAGTGTGGACCGGCGGGGCTACACCTTC. This codes for CASSVDRRGYTF.

The genes are TRBV2 and TRBJ1-2; a possible D gene is TRBD1 (6 bases). Deletions cut 4 bases from V and 3 bases from J, with 9 bases between. CDR1 and CDR2 from the germline V gene are SNHLY and FYNNEI. The CDR3 is 13 amino acids. DNA for the CDR3: TGTGCCAGCAGTGGGGGGGCGGACTATGGCTACACCTTC. Its translation: CASSGGADYGYTF.

The V and J genes are TRBV21-1 and TRBJ2-5; TRBD1, the D gene given by the table, was not confirmed from the DNA. TRBV21-1 is described as a pseudogene. The CDR3 consists of 17 residues. The CDR3, as DNA: TGTGCCAGCAGCTCCCCTCCCCAGGGGGGATCAGGAGAGACCCAGTACTTC. Encoded protein: CASSSPPQGGSGETQYF.

The chain joins TRBV7-2 to TRBJ2-1, with 7 bases fitting TRBD2. Germline V gene sequence: CDR1 SGHTA, CDR2 FQGNSA. V lost 2 bases and J lost 4; bases outside the gene matches: 8. This CDR3 spans 16 amino acids. CDR3 loop: CASSLQGGSPYNEQFF. Written as DNA, the CDR3 is TGTGCCAGCAGCTTACAAGGCGGGAGTCCTTACAATGAGCAGTTCTTC.

The rearrangement uses TRBV7-2 and TRBJ1-5, with D unclear. This CDR3 is built from 13 residues. V was pared by 2 bases and J by 6 bases, with 8 bases between. Per the germline V gene, CDR1 is SGHTA and CDR2 is FQGNSA. CDR3 sequence reads: CASSLLAAQPQHF. The DNA for the CDR3 is TGTGCCAGCAGCTTACTTGCCGCTCAGCCCCAGCATTTT.

The CDR3 protein is CASKSLEGGDTEAFF. Here the CDR3 DNA reads TGTGCCAGCAAGTCCCTTGAAGGGGGAGACACTGAAGCTTTCTTT. The V call is TRBV2, the J call TRBJ1-1; D may be TRBD1 (6 bases). The CDR3 is 15 amino acids. V lost 7 bases and J 3 bases, leaving 18 bases between the germline ends. Germline V gene lookup returns CDR1 SNHLY and CDR2 FYNNEI. The whole variable domain, remainder taken from reference TRBV2 and TRBJ1-1, is EPEVTQTPSHQVTQMGQEVILRCVPISNHLYFYWYRQILGQKVEFLVSFYNNEISEKSEIFDDQFSVERPDGSNFTLKIRSTKLEDSAMYFCASKSLEGGDTEAFFGQGTRLTVV.

V gene TRBV30 combines with J gene TRBJ2-3; D may correspond to TRBD1 or TRBD2 (6 bases each). Deletions cut 0 bases from V and 1 base from J, with 11 bases between. Germline CDR1 is GTSNPN and CDR2 is SVGIG (reference sequence). The CDR3 is made up of 15 amino acids. The CDR3 loop reads CAWSVHGGGTDTQYF. The CDR3 DNA is TGTGCCTGGAGTGTACACGGGGGCGGCACAGATACGCAGTATTTT.

The V gene is TRBV7-3, the J gene TRBJ2-1; D could derive from TRBD1 or TRBD2 (6 bases each). V was cut by 1 base and J by 2 bases, with 12 bases left in between. The CDR3 is 16 residues long. The germline V gene has CDR1 SGHTA and CDR2 FQGTGA. The CDR3 nucleotides are TGTGCCAGCAGCTTAATGGGGGGCCCGACCTACAATGAGCAGTTCTTC. This translates into CASSLMGGPTYNEQFF.

This clone was found once. The rearrangement uses TRBV25-1 and TRBJ2-3, with 13 nucleotides matching TRBD2. Germline V gives CDR1 MGHDK, CDR2 SYGVNS. The CDR3 contains 16 residues. Trimming at V came to 6 bases and at J to 0 bases, leaving 3 bases not matched to a gene. For the CDR3, the DNA is TGTGCCAGCAGCCCGGGACTAGCGGGGAGCACAGATACGCAGTATTTT. It encodes CASSPGLAGSTDTQYF.

The V and J genes are TRBV11-1 and TRBJ2-7; D might be TRBD2 (6 bases). Trimming left V 5 bases short and J 3 bases short, with 14 bases between. Germline V CDR1 and CDR2: SGHAT, FQDESV (reference sequence). The CDR3 runs 14 residues. The CDR3 DNA reads as TGTGCCAGCAGCATAAGCGGGTCGGACTACGAGCAGTACTTC. As protein: CASSISGSDYEQYF.

The chain carries TRBV7-9 and TRBJ2-7; tentatively, D is TRBD1 or TRBD2 (6 bases each). The V end lost 5 bases, the J end lost 1 base, and 18 bases lay between the germline ends. The CDR3 runs 16 residues. Germline assignment: CDR1 SEHNR and CDR2 FQNEAQ (reference sequence). The CDR3 is CASSGGTQGPSYEQYF. CDR3 sequence (DNA): TGTGCCAGCAGCGGGGGGACCCAGGGGCCGTCCTACGAGCAGTACTTC.

V and J are TRBV5-4 and TRBJ2-6; D gene uncertain. CDR3 length: 16 amino acids. CDR1 and CDR2 from the germline V gene are SGHNT and YYREEE (reference sequence). V gave up 1 base and J gave up 0 bases, with 8 bases separating them. For the CDR3, the DNA is TGTGCCAGCAGCTTGTCTCAGGACTCTGGGGCCAACGTCCTGACTTTC. Protein: CASSLSQDSGANVLTF.

The chain carries TRBV5-3 and TRBJ1-5, with D uncertain. TRBV5-3 is labeled an ORF, and its function is uncertain. This CDR3 is built from 18 residues. With 1 base removed from V and 0 bases from J, the gap between germline ends came to 17 bases. Here the CDR3 DNA reads TGTGCCAGAAGCTTGTGGTCGGAGTGGGCCTCTAGCAATCAGCCCCAGCATTTT. This codes for CARSLWSEWASSNQPQHF.

The chain combines TRBV5-4 with TRBJ1-2; D not certain. Trimming left V 0 bases short and J 6 bases short, with 12 bases between. Per germline, CDR1 SGHNT and CDR2 YYREEE (reference sequence). The CDR3 is 14 amino acids. This chain's CDR3 is CASSLEGGPNGYTF. The CDR3 bases are TGTGCCAGCAGCTTGGAGGGCGGGCCAAATGGCTACACCTTC.

The rearrangement links TRBV11-2 to TRBJ1-5; D remains ambiguous. V was pared by 0 bases and J by 7 bases, with 7 bases between. The CDR3 consists of 13 residues. Per germline, CDR1 SGHAT and CDR2 FQNNGV. CDR3 region: CASSLDMGQPQHF. The CDR3 DNA follows: TGTGCCAGCAGCTTAGATATGGGACAGCCCCAGCATTTT.

This clone has just one count. The chain carries TRBV5-1 and TRBJ2-7, with unresolved D. V dropped 2 bases and J dropped 5 bases, with 17 bases sitting between them. CDR3 size: 15 residues. Germline CDR1 is SGHRS and CDR2 is YFSETQ. CDR3 loop: CASSFMGPSIDEQYF. The CDR3 DNA sequence: TGCGCCAGCAGCTTTATGGGCCCATCTATCGACGAGCAGTACTTC.

The chain recombines TRBV19 with TRBJ1-1; 11 positions match TRBD1. Germline values: CDR1 LNHDA, CDR2 SQIVND (reference sequence). The junction had 6 bases not matched to a gene; V was cut back by 5 bases and J by 7 bases. The CDR3 loop spans 14 amino acids. The CDR3 spells CASSPWTGGGEAFF. CDR3 DNA: TGTGCCAGTAGTCCCTGGACAGGGGGCGGTGAAGCTTTCTTT.

This clone was seen once. J is TRBJ2-2 and V is TRBV4-3; no reliable D call. Trimming cost V 1 base and J 5 bases, with 8 bases left between them. From germline, CDR1 is LGHNA and CDR2 YSLEER. This CDR3 has 14 residues. CDR3 sequence: CASSQGYSTGELFF. The CDR3 bases are TGCGCCAGCAGCCAAGGGTATTCTACCGGGGAGCTGTTTTTT.

The chain joins TRBV9 to TRBJ1-3; D is undetermined. The V end lost 0 bases, the J end lost 0 bases, and 10 bases lay between the germline ends. In germline, CDR1 is SGDLS, CDR2 YYNGEE. The CDR3 is 16 residues long. CDR3 in DNA: TGTGCCAGCAGCGTAGGACACGGAAGCTCTGGAAACACCATATATTTT. Translating it yields CASSVGHGSSGNTIYF.

This chain connects TRBV6-5 to TRBJ1-1, with D perhaps TRBD1 (6 bases). Germline V gives CDR1 MNHEY, CDR2 SVGAGI. Trimming cost V 7 bases and J 1 base, with 13 bases left between them. The CDR3 has 14 amino acids. CDR3 DNA: TGTGCCAGCAAGAGGGGGGAGGGGAACACTGAAGCTTTCTTT. It yields the protein CASKRGEGNTEAFF.